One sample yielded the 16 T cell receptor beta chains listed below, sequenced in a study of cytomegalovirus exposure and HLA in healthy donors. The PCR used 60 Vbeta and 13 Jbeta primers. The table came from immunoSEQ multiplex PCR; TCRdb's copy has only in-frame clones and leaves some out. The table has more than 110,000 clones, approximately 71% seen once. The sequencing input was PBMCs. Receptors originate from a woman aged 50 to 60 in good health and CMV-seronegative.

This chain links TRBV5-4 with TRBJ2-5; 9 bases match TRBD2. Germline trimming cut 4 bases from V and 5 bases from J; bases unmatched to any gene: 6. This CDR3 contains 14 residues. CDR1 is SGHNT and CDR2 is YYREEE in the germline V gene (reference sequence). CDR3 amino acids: CASSLTSGGETQYF. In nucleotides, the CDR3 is TGTGCCAGCAGCCTGACTAGCGGCGGGGAGACCCAGTACTTC.

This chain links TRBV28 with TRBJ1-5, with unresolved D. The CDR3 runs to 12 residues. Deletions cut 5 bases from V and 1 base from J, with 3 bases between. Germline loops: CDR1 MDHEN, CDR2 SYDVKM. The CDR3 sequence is CASSPSNQPQHF. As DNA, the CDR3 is TGTGCCAGCAGTCCAAGCAATCAGCCCCAGCATTTT.

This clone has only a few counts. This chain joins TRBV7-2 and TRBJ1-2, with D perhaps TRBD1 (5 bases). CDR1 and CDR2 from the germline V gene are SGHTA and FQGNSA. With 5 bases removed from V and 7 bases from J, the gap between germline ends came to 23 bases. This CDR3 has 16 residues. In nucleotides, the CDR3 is TGTGCCAGCAGCCCACTTCGGATGCAGGGCGGCGGTGGCTACACCTTC. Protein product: CASSPLRMQGGGGYTF.

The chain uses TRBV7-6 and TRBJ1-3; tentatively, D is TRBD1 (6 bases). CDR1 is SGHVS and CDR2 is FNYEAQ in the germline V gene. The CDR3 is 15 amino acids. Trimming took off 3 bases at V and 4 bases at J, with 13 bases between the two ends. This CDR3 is CASSFTTGIGNTIYF. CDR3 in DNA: TGTGCCAGCAGCTTCACAACAGGGATAGGAAACACCATATATTTT.

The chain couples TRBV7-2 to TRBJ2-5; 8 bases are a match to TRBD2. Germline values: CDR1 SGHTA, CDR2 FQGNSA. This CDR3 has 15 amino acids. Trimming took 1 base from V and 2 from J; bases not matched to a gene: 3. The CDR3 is CASSLVAGIQETQYF. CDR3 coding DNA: TGTGCCAGCAGCTTAGTAGCGGGGATACAAGAGACCCAGTACTTC.

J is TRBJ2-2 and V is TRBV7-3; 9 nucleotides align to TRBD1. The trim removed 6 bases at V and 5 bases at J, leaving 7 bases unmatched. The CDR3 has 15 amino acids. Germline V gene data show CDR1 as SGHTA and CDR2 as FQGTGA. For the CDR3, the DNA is TGTGCCAGCAGTTCACAGGGGGCAGGTACCGGGGAGCTGTTTTTT. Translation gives CASSSQGAGTGELFF.

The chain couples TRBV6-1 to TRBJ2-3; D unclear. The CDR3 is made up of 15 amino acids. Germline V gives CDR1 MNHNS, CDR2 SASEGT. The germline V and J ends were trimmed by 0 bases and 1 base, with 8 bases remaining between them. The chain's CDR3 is CASSEANLRTDTQYF. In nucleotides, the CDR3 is TGTGCCAGCAGTGAAGCGAACCTACGCACAGATACGCAGTATTTT.

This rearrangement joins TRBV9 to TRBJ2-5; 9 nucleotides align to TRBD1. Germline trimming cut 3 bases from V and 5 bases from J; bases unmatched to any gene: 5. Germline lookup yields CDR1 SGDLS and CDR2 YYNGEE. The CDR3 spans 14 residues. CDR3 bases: TGTGCCAGCAGCGCGCGGGACAGGGTGGAGACCCAGTACTTC. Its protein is CASSARDRVETQYF.

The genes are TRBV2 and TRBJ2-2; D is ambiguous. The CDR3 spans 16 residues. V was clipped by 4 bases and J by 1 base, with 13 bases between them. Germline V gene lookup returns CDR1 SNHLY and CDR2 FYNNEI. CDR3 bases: TGTGCCAGCAGTGTTGCTGGGCCCAAGAACACCGGGGAGCTGTTTTTT. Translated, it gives CASSVAGPKNTGELFF. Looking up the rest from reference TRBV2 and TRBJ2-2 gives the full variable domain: EPEVTQTPSHQVTQMGQEVILRCVPISNHLYFYWYRQILGQKVEFLVSFYNNEISEKSEIFDDQFSVERPDGSNFTLKIRSTKLEDSAMYFCASSVAGPKNTGELFFGEGSRLTVL.

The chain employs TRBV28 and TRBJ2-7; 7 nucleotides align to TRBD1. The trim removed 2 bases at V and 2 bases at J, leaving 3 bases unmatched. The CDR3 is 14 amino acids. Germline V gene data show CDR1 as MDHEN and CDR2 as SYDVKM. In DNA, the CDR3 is TGTGCCAGCAGTTTACAAGACAGGGCCTACGAGCAGTACTTC. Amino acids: CASSLQDRAYEQYF. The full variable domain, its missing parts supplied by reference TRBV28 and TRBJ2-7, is DVKVTQSSRYLVKRTGEKVFLECVQDMDHENMFWYRQDPGLGLRLIYFSYDVKMKEKGDIPEGYSVSREKKERFSLILESASTNQTSMYLCASSLQDRAYEQYFGPGTRLTVT.

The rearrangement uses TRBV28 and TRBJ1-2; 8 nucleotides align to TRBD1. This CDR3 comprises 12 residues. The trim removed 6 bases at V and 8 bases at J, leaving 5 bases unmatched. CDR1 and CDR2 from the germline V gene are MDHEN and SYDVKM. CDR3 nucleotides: TGTGCCAGCAGAGGACAGGGCTGGGGCTACACCTTC. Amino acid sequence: CASRGQGWGYTF.

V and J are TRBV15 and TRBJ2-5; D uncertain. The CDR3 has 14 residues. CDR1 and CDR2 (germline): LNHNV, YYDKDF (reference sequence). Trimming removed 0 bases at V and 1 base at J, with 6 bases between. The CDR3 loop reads CATSREQPQETQYF. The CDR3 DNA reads TGTGCCACCAGCAGAGAACAGCCCCAAGAGACCCAGTACTTC. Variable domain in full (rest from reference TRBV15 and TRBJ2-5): DAMVIQNPRYQVTQFGKPVTLSCSQTLNHNVMYWYQQKSSQAPKLLFHYYDKDFNNEADTPDNFQSRRPNTSFCFLDIRSPGLGDTAMYLCATSREQPQETQYFGPGTRLLVL.

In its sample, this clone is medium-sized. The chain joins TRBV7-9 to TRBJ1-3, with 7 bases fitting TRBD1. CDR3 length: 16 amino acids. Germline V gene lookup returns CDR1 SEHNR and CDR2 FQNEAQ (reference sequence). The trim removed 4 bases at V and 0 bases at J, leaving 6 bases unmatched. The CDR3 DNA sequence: TGTGCCAGCAGCTCATTATGGACAGGCTCTGGAAACACCATATATTTT. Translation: CASSSLWTGSGNTIYF.

The CDR3 bases are TGTGCCAGCAGCTTGGGCGGGGATGGAAACACCATATATTTT. Its protein product is CASSLGGDGNTIYF. This chain joins TRBV7-9 and TRBJ1-3; D is undetermined. The V end lost 3 bases, the J end lost 3 bases, and 9 bases lay between the germline ends. Germline V gives CDR1 SEHNR, CDR2 FQNEAQ (reference sequence). This CDR3 is built from 14 residues.

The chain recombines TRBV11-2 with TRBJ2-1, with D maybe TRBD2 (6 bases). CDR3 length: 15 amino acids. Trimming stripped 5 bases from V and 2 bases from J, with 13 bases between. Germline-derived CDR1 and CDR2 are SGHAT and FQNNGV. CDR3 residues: CASSPLAFTYNEQFF. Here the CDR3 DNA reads TGTGCCAGCAGCCCGCTAGCGTTCACCTACAATGAGCAGTTCTTC.

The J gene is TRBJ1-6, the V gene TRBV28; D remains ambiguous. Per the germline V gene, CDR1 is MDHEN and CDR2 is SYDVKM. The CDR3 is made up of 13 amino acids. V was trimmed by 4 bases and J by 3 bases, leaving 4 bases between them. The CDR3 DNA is TGTGCCAGCAGTTCTTTCTATAATTCACCCCTCCACTTT. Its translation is CASSSFYNSPLHF.